What follows describes a single T cell receptor beta chain. The count of this clone is one. Its recognized antigen is unknown. There are no base qualities to consult, and no much larger clone falls within one base. The sample is drawn from a study of blood T cell repertoires in COVID-19 (dated by TCRdb to the early 2020s). Regarding the study in general: The collaborator samples originated in the United States, Italy and Spain and spanned the acute and convalescent phases of COVID-19. The repertoires were made available in a free public database intended to serve as a resource for research on the immune response to SARS-CoV-2. The material from the prospective study consisted of cDNA or gDNA derived from T cells, B-cell-depleted T cells, or PBMCs. Where available, HLA class I and class II types were obtained from metadata supplied by the sample provider rather than from assay-based typing. Subjects who had been exposed to COVID-19, were actively infected with it, or had recovered from it provided the deeply sampled blood TCRbeta repertoires that made up the dataset. The sample metadata nearly always contained a de-identified subject ID, COVID-19 status, age in years and sex. Samples were obtained from the ongoing ImmuneRACE study (first 160 participants) and from 1,000 to 1,500 subjects provided by 6 global collaborators.

Its CDR3 holds 19 amino acids, cysteine through phenylalanine. Solely the CDR3 DNA is kept, with 57 bases framed from the first base. CDR1 and CDR2, looked up from the germline V gene, are MNHEY and SVGEGT. V sheds 2 bases and J sheds 0 bases, leaving 17 bases between their ends. TCRbeta CDR3 regions were amplified from genomic DNA by means of the immunoSEQ Assay, a bias-controlled multiplex PCR. Turning to the authors' computational methods: The number of nucleated cells in each sample was estimated from the amplification of reference gene primers within the assay. Sequence reads were collapsed and filtered to measure the absolute abundance of every unique TCRbeta CDR3 rearrangement. For each sample, productive Simpson clonality was calculated as the square root of Simpson's diversity index over productive rearrangements. TCRdb holds this immuneACCESS table with in-frame rearrangements only. Some clones are missing; in checked studies, unresolved V genes explain under half, and the rest has no known cause. The V and J calls and clone size are taken from that table; D and trimming were inferred from the DNA. The sample table lists 85,000 or so clones, 90% to 95% of them with a count of one. Roughly 4.7% of the sample is in the top ten clones.

The collaborating institutions used their own protocols to collect whole blood in K2EDTA tubes. For TCRbeta analysis, collaborator samples were shipped as frozen whole blood, as isolated PBMCs, or as DNA extracted from either sample type. The study at large found these results: How much clinical and demographic metadata was included differed by source and by participant, and the metadata was provided uncurated.

Recombination joined TRBV6-2 or TRBV6-3 with TRBJ2-6; possibly the D gene is TRBD1, per 6 matching bases. This TCR derives from a human donor with active COVID-19. The donor label of this sample is uncertain. Sequenced: peripheral blood. The CDR3 protein is CASSYLGQLVSSGANVLTF. The bases are TGTGCCAGCAGTTACCTCGGACAGTTAGTCAGCTCTGGGGCCAACGTCCTGACTTTC.